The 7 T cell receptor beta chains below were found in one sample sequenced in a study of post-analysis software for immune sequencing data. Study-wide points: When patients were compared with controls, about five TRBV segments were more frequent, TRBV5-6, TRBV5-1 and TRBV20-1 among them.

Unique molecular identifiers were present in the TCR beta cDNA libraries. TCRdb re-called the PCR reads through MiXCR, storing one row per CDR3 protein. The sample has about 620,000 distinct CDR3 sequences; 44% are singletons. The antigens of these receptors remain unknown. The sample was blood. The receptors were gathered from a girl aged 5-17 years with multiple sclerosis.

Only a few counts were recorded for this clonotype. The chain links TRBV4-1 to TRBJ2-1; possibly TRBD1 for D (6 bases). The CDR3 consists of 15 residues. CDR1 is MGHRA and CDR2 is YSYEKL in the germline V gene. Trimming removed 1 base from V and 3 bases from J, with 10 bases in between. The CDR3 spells CASSQAGVGYNEQFF. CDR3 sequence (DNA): TGCGCCAGCAGCCAAGCAGGGGTTGGCTACAATGAGCAGTTCTTC.

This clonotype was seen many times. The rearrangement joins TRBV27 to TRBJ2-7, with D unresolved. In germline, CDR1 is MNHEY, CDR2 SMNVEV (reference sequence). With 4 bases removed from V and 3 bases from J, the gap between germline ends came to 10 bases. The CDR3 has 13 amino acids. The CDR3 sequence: CASSYGTGYEQYF. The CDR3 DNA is TGTGCCAGCAGTTATGGTACCGGCTACGAGCAGTACTTC.

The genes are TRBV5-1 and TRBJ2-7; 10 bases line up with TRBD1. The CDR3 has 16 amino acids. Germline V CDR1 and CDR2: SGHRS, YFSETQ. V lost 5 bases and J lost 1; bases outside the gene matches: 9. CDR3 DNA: TGCGCCAGCAGTCCCGGGACAGGGGCCCGATCCTACGAGCAGTACTTC. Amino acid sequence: CASSPGTGARSYEQYF.

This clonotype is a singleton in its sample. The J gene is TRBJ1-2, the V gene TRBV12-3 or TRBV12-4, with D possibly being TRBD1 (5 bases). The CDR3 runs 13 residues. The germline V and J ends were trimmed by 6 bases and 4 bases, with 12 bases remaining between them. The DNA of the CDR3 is TGTGCCAGCAGGGAGGGACGGACCTATGGCTACACCTTC. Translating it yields CASREGRTYGYTF.

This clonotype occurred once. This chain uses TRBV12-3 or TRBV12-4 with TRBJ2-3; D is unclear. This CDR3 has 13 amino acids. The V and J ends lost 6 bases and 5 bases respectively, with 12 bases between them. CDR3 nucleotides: TGTGCCAGCAGAACCCCCGGTGGAGATACGCAGTATTTT. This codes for CASRTPGGDTQYF.

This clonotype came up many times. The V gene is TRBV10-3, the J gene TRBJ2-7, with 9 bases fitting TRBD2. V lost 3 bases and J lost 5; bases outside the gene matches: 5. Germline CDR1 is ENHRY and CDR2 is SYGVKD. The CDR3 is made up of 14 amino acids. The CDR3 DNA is TGTGCCATCAGTGACGGCCTAGCGGGGAACGAGCAGTACTTC. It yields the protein CAISDGLAGNEQYF.

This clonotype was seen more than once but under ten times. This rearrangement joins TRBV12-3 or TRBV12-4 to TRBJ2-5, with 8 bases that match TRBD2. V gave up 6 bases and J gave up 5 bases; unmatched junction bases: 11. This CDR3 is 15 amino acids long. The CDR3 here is CASRPAGGAVETQYF. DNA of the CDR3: TGTGCCAGCAGGCCTGCCGGGGGGGCAGTGGAGACCCAGTACTTC.